The clone carrying this T cell receptor (beta chain) was seen a few times. The target antigen is unknown. The junction had 6 bases not matched to a gene; V was cut back by 5 bases and J by 9 bases. Germline V gene data show CDR1 as LNHDA and CDR2 as SQIVND (reference sequence). This CDR3 has 14 residues. The data belong to a study of beta chain features in type 1 diabetes. Study overall: Nearly 110,000,000 sorted cells were examined across all samples. Findings and limits, study-wide: Researchers report that Type 1 diabetes patients had moderately but significantly shorter TCRB CDR3s across all four CD4+ subsets. Relative to healthy donors, patients appeared to have naive, central memory and Treg TCRB repertoires that were more similar. Individuals with type 1 diabetes displayed fewer insertions and more deletions at VDJ junctions.

Expressed TCRB transcripts were sequenced because the entire RNA isolate underwent reverse transcription. TCRdb keeps only in-frame clones here, not all; method: immunoSEQ multiplex PCR. Of about 240,000 clones in the sample, roughly 14% were seen once. This chain links TRBV19 with TRBJ1-6; 8 bases map to TRBD1. The sequence was collected from a man between 25 and 39 years old with type 1 diabetes. Sequencing input: naive CD4+ T cells from blood. CDR3 bases: TGTGCCAGTAGTCCGGACAGGGTCCTTTCACCCCTCCACTTT. This sequence encodes CASSPDRVLSPLHF.